The following is a TCR beta chain sequence with its context. Its antigen is currently unknown. Time point here: newly diagnosed GD, antithyroid drugs for less than 3 months. Construction of the TCR library relied on RNA isolated from PBMCs. The germline gives CDR1 SGHKS, CDR2 YYEKEE (reference sequence). This CDR3 region has 14 residues. Trimming removed 4 bases from V and 3 bases from J; junction bases left unmatched: 5. The sample is drawn from a study of regulatory T cells in long-lasting Graves disease. Study background: Graves' patients with a new diagnosis had received antithyroid drugs under 3 months. Findings of the study overall: Among samples with persistent disease, TRBV28, TRBJ1-2 and TRBJ2-5 were favored.

Researchers made TCR beta libraries by using iRepertoire HTBI primers and running Arm-PCR on CDR3 regions. One entry per CDR3 protein results from TCRdb running MiXCR on the multiplex PCR reads. The top ten hold about 8.3% of the sample, which has some 490,000 distinct CDR3 sequences, more than 10% seen once. The sample was also reused in another study, on T cells in Graves' hyperthyroidism and ophthalmopathy. As that report states: Most expanded thyroid clonotypes above 0.001 recurred in blood. Stable hyperthyroidism was told apart from ophthalmopathy by a model built on 13 V-J features.

V gene TRBV5-5 combines with J gene TRBJ2-7; 9 bases match TRBD1. The sample here was peripheral blood mononuclear cells (PBMCs), taken at new diagnosis, from a patient treated with antithyroid drugs. The source of this sequence is a woman in her 30s with Graves disease. The CDR3: CASSQQGASYEQYF. CDR3 sequence (DNA): TGTGCCAGCAGCCAACAGGGGGCGAGCTACGAGCAGTACTTC.